Each of the 14 T cell receptor beta chains below was sequenced from the same sample in a study of Graves' ophthalmopathy and Graves' hyperthyroidism. For repertoire sequencing, the TCR beta CDR3 regions were amplified from RNA transcripts. An initial RT-PCR round employing HTBI primers preceded a second-round multiplex PCR. One entry per CDR3 protein results from TCRdb running MiXCR on the multiplex PCR reads. The table has 400,000 to 450,000 distinct CDR3 sequences, around 21% seen once. The sample comprised peripheral blood. These receptor sequences come from a woman between 18 and 30 years old with stable Graves' hyperthyroidism.

This clonotype was counted ten times or more. This rearrangement joins TRBV10-3 to TRBJ1-1, with D perhaps matching TRBD1 (6 bases). This CDR3 has 15 residues. V lost 4 bases and J lost 1, with 13 bases in between. Germline-derived CDR1 and CDR2 are ENHRY and SYGVKD. CDR3 amino acids: CAISVQGGGNTEAFF. CDR3 sequence (DNA): TGTGCCATCAGTGTACAGGGCGGCGGGAACACTGAAGCTTTCTTT.

This clonotype was seen many times. This rearrangement joins TRBV11-2 to TRBJ2-2; no clear D gene. This CDR3 contains 12 residues. The V end was cut by 1 base, the J end by 16 bases, with 13 bases between. Germline V lookup: CDR1 SGHAT, CDR2 FQNNGV. The CDR3 spells CASSLVAMKPFF. The CDR3 nucleotides are TGTGCCAGCAGCTTAGTGGCTATGAAGCCGTTTTTT.

V and J are TRBV7-9 and TRBJ1-2; D is ambiguous. CDR1 is SEHNR and CDR2 is FQNEAQ in the germline V gene (reference sequence). V gave up 3 bases and J gave up 3 bases, with 11 bases separating them. This CDR3 has 14 residues. CDR3 DNA sequence: TGTGCCAGCAGCTTCTATGGCCGGGACTATGGCTACACCTTC. It is translated as CASSFYGRDYGYTF. Full variable domain (rest looked up from reference TRBV7-9 and TRBJ1-2): DTGVSQNPRHKITKRGQNVTFRCDPISEHNRLYWYRQTLGQGPEFLTYFQNEAQLEKSRLLSDRFSAERPKGSFSTLEIQRTEQGDSAMYLCASSFYGRDYGYTFGSGTRLTVV.

This clonotype was observed many times. The chain combines TRBV3-1 with TRBJ1-1, with TRBD1 identical over 7 bases. With V trimmed by 4 bases and J by 2 bases, 10 bases remained unmatched. Germline-derived CDR1 and CDR2 are LGHDT and YNNKEL (reference sequence). CDR3 length: 16 residues. CDR3 amino acids: CASSRFPTGVNTEAFF. In DNA form, the CDR3 reads TGTGCCAGCAGCCGTTTCCCCACAGGGGTTAACACTGAAGCTTTCTTT.

This clonotype was observed at least ten times. The chain combines TRBV10-3 with TRBJ2-5; 9 bases agree with TRBD2. The CDR3 consists of 17 residues. The germline gives CDR1 ENHRY, CDR2 SYGVKD. The V gene end was trimmed by 5 bases and the J gene end by 0 bases; junction bases not matched to a gene: 10. CDR3 sequence reads: CAISRGRAGGDQETQYF. The CDR3 bases are TGTGCCATCAGTCGGGGGCGAGCGGGAGGTGACCAAGAGACCCAGTACTTC.

The chain has TRBV20-1 and TRBJ1-2, with 8 bases fitting TRBD1. Per germline, CDR1 DFQATT and CDR2 SNEGSKA (reference sequence). The CDR3 extends over 14 amino acids. V lost 7 bases, J lost 2 bases, and 9 bases stayed unmatched. In DNA, the CDR3 is TGCAGTGGCATCCAGGGGGCGGAAAACTATGGCTACACCTTC. Translated: CSGIQGAENYGYTF.

The sample holds many counts of this clonotype. The chain couples TRBV5-6 to TRBJ2-5; D may be TRBD2 (6 bases). Per the germline V gene, CDR1 is SGHDT and CDR2 is YYEEEE. V lost 4 bases, J lost 4 bases, and 17 bases lay in between. The CDR3 sequence is 15 residues long. CDR3 coding DNA: TGTGCCAGCAGCCACGTGACTTGGCGGGGAGAGACCCAGTACTTC. Translation: CASSHVTWRGETQYF.

This chain connects TRBV28 to TRBJ1-2; 8 nucleotides match TRBD1. Trimming cost V 7 bases and J 3 bases; bases outside gene matches: 7. Germline V gene lookup returns CDR1 MDHEN and CDR2 SYDVKM. The CDR3 spans 14 residues. As DNA, the CDR3 is TGTGCCAGCACCACAGGGGGATTGGACTATGGCTACACCTTC. Protein: CASTTGGLDYGYTF.

The chain joins TRBV10-3 to TRBJ1-5; D gene ambiguous. From germline, CDR1 is ENHRY and CDR2 SYGVKD. This CDR3 contains 15 residues. V shed 0 bases and J shed 1 base, with 7 bases lying between them. Here the CDR3 DNA reads TGTGCCATCAGTGAGTCATTGGGAAGCAATCAGCCCCAGCATTTT. It specifies CAISESLGSNQPQHF.

This clonotype was observed many times. The chain recombines TRBV20-1 with TRBJ2-5; 12 bases are a match to TRBD2. The CDR3 spans 12 residues. CDR1 and CDR2 (germline): DFQATT, SNEGSKA (reference sequence). V shed 6 bases and J 5 bases; nucleotides not matched to a gene: 1. The CDR3 protein is CSAGTSGETQYF. The CDR3 nucleotides read TGCAGTGCCGGGACTAGCGGGGAGACCCAGTACTTC.

This clonotype was counted a few times. The chain is built from TRBV19 and TRBJ2-2, with D uncertain. Germline CDR1 LNHDA, CDR2 SQIVND (reference sequence). Trimming stripped 7 bases from V and 0 bases from J, with 15 bases between. This CDR3 region has 16 residues. The CDR3 is CASIEQAASNTGELFF. Here the CDR3 DNA reads TGTGCCAGTATTGAGCAGGCGGCATCGAACACCGGGGAGCTGTTTTTT.

This clonotype was picked up a small number of times. The gene calls are TRBV6-1 and TRBJ1-2; the match to TRBD1 covers 9 bases. The CDR3 length is 15 residues. V shed 4 bases, J shed 5 bases, and the junction held 8 bases outside the gene matches. Germline values: CDR1 MNHNS, CDR2 SASEGT. CDR3 residues: CASSADLQGAYGYTF. The CDR3 bases are TGTGCCAGCAGTGCGGACCTACAGGGGGCGTATGGCTACACCTTC.

The sample holds many counts of this clonotype. The V and J genes are TRBV7-9 and TRBJ1-1; D is unclear. Germline V gene lookup returns CDR1 SEHNR and CDR2 FQNEAQ (reference sequence). The CDR3 extends over 13 amino acids. Trimming took off 3 bases at V and 4 bases at J, with 9 bases between the two ends. This CDR3 reads CASSLSATTEAFF. In nucleotides, the CDR3 is TGTGCCAGCAGCTTGTCAGCCACCACTGAAGCTTTCTTT.

The sample holds many counts of this clonotype. The V call is TRBV12-3 or TRBV12-4, the J call TRBJ1-2, with 7 bases that match TRBD1. V shed 10 bases and J 2 bases; nucleotides not matched to a gene: 10. CDR3 size: 14 residues. CDR3 coding DNA: TGTGCCACCTCTAGACAGGGTAGAAACTATGGCTACACCTTC. Translation gives CATSRQGRNYGYTF.